Below, 27 T cell receptor beta chains from the same sample are listed, as sequenced in a study of blood T cell repertoires in COVID-19. Libraries were prepared by immunoSEQ multiplex PCR; TCRdb keeps only in-frame clonotypes and omits some of them. This sample has 260,000 or so clones; approximately 90% occur once, and the top ten carry just over 2.5%. Sequencing input: PBMCs or T cells enriched from blood (not recorded which). These receptors all stem from a young woman with acute COVID-19.

The V and J genes are TRBV7-2 and TRBJ2-1; 10 nucleotides agree with TRBD2. J gave up 1 base and V 6 bases, and 3 bases lay outside the gene matches. Germline assignment: CDR1 SGHTA and CDR2 FQGNSA. CDR3 size: 15 residues. In DNA form, the CDR3 reads TGTGCCAGCAGATCTAGCGGGGGTTCCTACAATGAGCAGTTCTTC. It encodes CASRSSGGSYNEQFF.

The V call is TRBV27, the J call TRBJ1-1; TRBD1 matches 9 bases. The CDR3 covers 15 residues. CDR1 and CDR2 (germline): MNHEY, SMNVEV (reference sequence). Germline trimming cut 2 bases from V and 4 bases from J; bases unmatched to any gene: 5. The CDR3 region is CASSLGQGLSTEAFF. CDR3 coding DNA: TGTGCCAGCAGTTTAGGACAGGGGCTATCCACTGAAGCTTTCTTT.

The V and J genes are TRBV10-3 and TRBJ1-1, with 8 nucleotides matching TRBD1. The CDR3 spans 14 residues. Germline loops: CDR1 ENHRY, CDR2 SYGVKD. Trimming removed 11 bases from V and 1 base from J; junction bases left unmatched: 9. CDR3 region: CAVRRTGQNTEAFF. The CDR3 bases are TGTGCCGTTCGCCGGACAGGGCAGAACACTGAAGCTTTCTTT.

The genes are TRBV4-1 and TRBJ1-2; D is unclear. The CDR3 covers 13 residues. In germline, CDR1 is MGHRA, CDR2 YSYEKL. V was trimmed by 0 bases and J by 5 bases, leaving 7 bases between them. CDR3 amino acids: CASSQDHQYGYTF. The CDR3 DNA is TGCGCCAGCAGCCAAGACCATCAGTATGGCTACACCTTC.

The CDR3 DNA follows: TGCGCCAGCAGCCGTCTAGCGGGGGTTAACAATGAGCAGTTCTTC. Translating it yields CASSRLAGVNNEQFF. The V and J genes are TRBV4-1 and TRBJ2-1; 10 bases align to TRBD2. The germline V gene encodes CDR1 MGHRA and CDR2 YSYEKL. The CDR3 totals 15 residues. V shed 4 bases and J 5 bases; nucleotides not matched to a gene: 5.

The chain uses TRBV7-8 and TRBJ1-5; perhaps TRBD1 as D (6 bases). The V end was cut by 1 base, the J end by 3 bases, with 13 bases between. This CDR3 region has 16 residues. Per germline, CDR1 SGHVS and CDR2 FQNEAQ. CDR3 nucleotides: TGTGCCAGCAGCTTAGTGGGGGGGCGGATCAATCAGCCCCAGCATTTT. The encoded protein is CASSLVGGRINQPQHF.

This chain connects TRBV6-1 to TRBJ1-1; D gene unclear. V was trimmed by 0 bases and J by 3 bases, leaving 5 bases between them. The CDR3 runs to 13 residues. CDR1 and CDR2 from the germline V gene are MNHNS and SASEGT. The CDR3: CASSEASYTEAFF. The CDR3 nucleotides read TGTGCCAGCAGTGAAGCCAGTTACACTGAAGCTTTCTTT.

The chain couples TRBV7-9 to TRBJ1-5; D call uncertain. This CDR3 comprises 14 residues. Trimming removed 8 bases at V and 2 bases at J, with 13 bases between. The germline V gene has CDR1 SEHNR and CDR2 FQNEAQ (reference sequence). The CDR3 nucleotides read TGTGCCAGCGCGATATCGAGCGGCAATCAGCCCCAGCATTTT. This translates into CASAISSGNQPQHF.

V and J are TRBV7-2 and TRBJ1-2, with D perhaps TRBD1 (6 bases). This CDR3 is 16 amino acids long. The germline CDR1 and CDR2 sequences are SGHTA and FQGNSA. V lost 1 base to trimming and J lost 0 bases, with 12 bases between them. CDR3 in amino acids: CASSLVRGGPNYGYTF. In nucleotides, the CDR3 is TGTGCCAGCAGCTTAGTCCGCGGGGGGCCTAACTATGGCTACACCTTC.

This chain connects TRBV5-5 to TRBJ2-2; D remains ambiguous. The CDR3 contains 12 residues. The V gene lost 4 bases and the J gene lost 7 bases, with 8 bases spanning the gap. Per germline, CDR1 SGHKS and CDR2 YYEKEE (reference sequence). CDR3 amino acids: CASSAPLGELFF. Here the CDR3 DNA reads TGTGCCAGCAGCGCTCCACTCGGGGAGCTGTTTTTT. The whole variable domain, filled in from reference TRBV5-5 and TRBJ2-2, reads DAGVTQSPTHLIKTRGQQVTLRCSPISGHKSVSWYQQVLGQGPQFIFQYYEKEERGRGNFPDRFSARQFPNYSSELNVNALLLGDSALYLCASSAPLGELFFGEGSRLTVL.

This clone was seen once. CDR3 amino acids: CASSPGAGGNEQFF. DNA for the CDR3: TGTGCCAGCTCACCAGGGGCAGGGGGCAATGAGCAGTTCTTC. The V call is TRBV18, the J call TRBJ2-1; 7 bases are a match to TRBD1. The CDR3 is made up of 14 amino acids. Germline CDR1 is KGHSH and CDR2 is LQKENI. The V segment lost 2 bases and the J segment 6 bases; nucleotides outside the gene matches: 4.

This clone was picked up one time. V and J are TRBV3-1 (or the pseudogene TRBV3-2) and TRBJ2-5; 7 bases map to TRBD2. V was pared by 6 bases and J by 5 bases, with 9 bases of the junction left unmatched. Germline V gene lookup returns CDR1 LGHDT and CDR2 YNNKEL (reference sequence). The length of the CDR3 is 14 residues. The CDR3 region has the DNA TGTGCCAGCAGTGGTCGACTAGCCCGGGAGACCCAGTACTTC. Residues: CASSGRLARETQYF.

The gene calls are TRBV11-2 and TRBJ2-1; D gene unclear. Trimming shortened V by 4 bases and J by 1 base, and 8 bases separated the two germline ends. The V gene's germline CDR1 is SGHAT and CDR2 FQNNGV. The CDR3 runs 14 residues. CDR3 in DNA: TGTGCCAGCAGCTCCCCGGGTTCCTACAATGAGCAGTTCTTC. This sequence encodes CASSSPGSYNEQFF.

The gene calls are TRBV2 and TRBJ2-7; the D gene is possibly TRBD1 (6 bases). There are 13 residues in the CDR3. CDR1 and CDR2 (germline): SNHLY, FYNNEI. Trimming shortened V by 5 bases and J by 2 bases, and 10 bases separated the two germline ends. CDR3 sequence reads: CASSSGTTYEQYF. The CDR3, as DNA: TGTGCCAGCAGTTCCGGGACAACCTACGAGCAGTACTTC.

The rearrangement uses TRBV2 and TRBJ2-7; the match to TRBD1 covers 12 bases. CDR1 is SNHLY and CDR2 is FYNNEI in the germline V gene. The CDR3 runs 15 residues. The junction had 5 bases not matched to a gene; V was cut back by 4 bases and J by 4 bases. The CDR3 protein is CASSGGDRGLYEQYF. The CDR3 DNA is TGTGCCAGCAGTGGCGGGGACAGGGGGCTATACGAGCAGTACTTC.

This clone was seen once. The V call is TRBV7-9, the J call TRBJ2-5, with D possibly TRBD2 on 6 matching bases. The V and J ends lost 5 bases and 4 bases respectively, with 11 bases between them. This CDR3 has 13 residues. CDR1 and CDR2 from the germline V gene are SEHNR and FQNEAQ (reference sequence). The CDR3 DNA follows: TGTGCCAGCAGCCCCGGGGGAGGAGAGACCCAGTACTTC. Encoded protein: CASSPGGGETQYF.

Ten or more counts support this clone. The J gene is TRBJ1-1, the V gene TRBV6-2 or TRBV6-3; D may be TRBD1 (5 bases). V lost 2 bases to trimming and J lost 1 base, with 5 bases between them. CDR1 and CDR2 (germline): MNHEY, SVGEGT. The CDR3 totals 13 residues. The CDR3 loop is CASSYTGNTEAFF. CDR3 DNA sequence: TGTGCCAGCAGTTACACAGGGAACACTGAAGCTTTCTTT.

This chain joins TRBV5-1 and TRBJ2-1, with 9 positions matching TRBD2. The CDR3 spans 17 residues. The V and J ends lost 4 bases and 0 bases, in that order; junction bases with no gene match: 8. Looked up from germline, CDR1 is SGHRS and CDR2 is YFSETQ. Written as DNA, the CDR3 is TGCGCCAGCAGCCCTGGGATAGCGGGGGTCTCCTACAATGAGCAGTTCTTC. Its translation is CASSPGIAGVSYNEQFF.

The V gene is TRBV6-5, the J gene TRBJ2-5; possible D gene TRBD2, 5 bases. The CDR3 totals 12 residues. Germline V gives CDR1 MNHEY, CDR2 SVGAGI. V lost 6 bases, J lost 4 bases, and 9 bases lay in between. The CDR3 nucleotides read TGTGCCAGCAGGGGAGCTTCAGAGACCCAGTACTTC. The encoded protein is CASRGASETQYF.

The chain is built from TRBV4-2 and TRBJ1-2; TRBD1 matches 7 bases. Per the germline V gene, CDR1 is LGHNA and CDR2 is YNFKEQ. V gave up 3 bases and J gave up 8 bases; unmatched junction bases: 6. This CDR3 has 13 amino acids. The CDR3 here is CASSHRGIVGYTF. Written as DNA, the CDR3 is TGTGCCAGCAGCCACAGGGGGATAGTCGGCTACACCTTC.

The CDR3 reads CASSQEGRGNEKLFF. The CDR3 region has the DNA TGCGCCAGCAGCCAAGAAGGGAGGGGGAATGAAAAACTGTTTTTT. V is TRBV4-1 and J is TRBJ1-4, with D possibly matching TRBD1 (6 bases). CDR1 and CDR2 from the germline V gene are MGHRA and YSYEKL. The CDR3 is 15 amino acids. Trimming left V 0 bases short and J 5 bases short, with 10 bases between.

This clone was recorded once. The chain couples TRBV10-1 to TRBJ1-1; no clear D. Trimming left V 4 bases short and J 3 bases short, with 12 bases between. This CDR3 has 14 residues. Germline CDR1 and CDR2: WNHNN and SYGVQD (reference sequence). The CDR3 DNA reads as TGCGCCAGCAGTGGAGGGAATTGGGACACTGAAGCTTTCTTT. Translating it yields CASSGGNWDTEAFF.

This clone was counted between two and nine times. The genes are TRBV6-5 and TRBJ1-5; 10 nucleotides line up with TRBD1. The CDR3 covers 14 residues. The germline gives CDR1 MNHEY, CDR2 SVGAGI. The trim removed 7 bases at V and 6 bases at J, leaving 6 bases unmatched. CDR3 DNA: TGTGCCAGCACCGGGACAGGGGAAGGTCAGCCCCAGCATTTT. It yields the protein CASTGTGEGQPQHF.

V is TRBV7-8 and J is TRBJ2-2; D is unclear. The CDR3 has 14 amino acids. Trimming pared 3 bases from V and 1 base from J, leaving 6 bases between. Germline assignment: CDR1 SGHVS and CDR2 FQNEAQ. The CDR3 protein is CASSFYRNTGELFF. The CDR3 DNA reads as TGTGCCAGCAGCTTCTACAGGAACACCGGGGAGCTGTTTTTT.

The V and J genes are TRBV4-1 and TRBJ2-6, with D unresolved. This CDR3 spans 16 amino acids. Trimming stripped 1 base from V and 0 bases from J, with 7 bases between. Looked up from germline, CDR1 is MGHRA and CDR2 is YSYEKL. CDR3 sequence reads: CASSQGLISGANVLTF. Written as DNA, the CDR3 is TGCGCCAGCAGCCAAGGGCTCATCTCTGGGGCCAACGTCCTGACTTTC.

The chain is built from TRBV24-1 and TRBJ2-5, with D maybe TRBD2 (5 bases). Trimming left V 4 bases short and J 5 bases short, with 13 bases between. Germline V gene data show CDR1 as KGHDR and CDR2 as SFDVKD. The CDR3 is 14 amino acids. CDR3 amino acids: CATSEGSGGETQYF. The CDR3 DNA is TGTGCCACCAGTGAGGGATCTGGCGGGGAGACCCAGTACTTC.

The chain links TRBV9 to TRBJ2-3, with TRBD2 matching 8 bases. Trimming removed 2 bases from V and 1 base from J; junction bases left unmatched: 3. Per the germline V gene, CDR1 is SGDLS and CDR2 is YYNGEE. The CDR3 is 15 amino acids. CDR3 in amino acids: CASSVSGDRTDTQYF. DNA of the CDR3: TGTGCCAGCAGCGTTAGCGGGGACCGCACAGATACGCAGTATTTT.